A single T cell receptor beta chain is shown here with its context. What this receptor recognizes is not known. Per-nucleotide qualities are absent, and no much larger clonotype sits a single base away. The sample belongs to a study of T cell clonotyping in hematopoietic cell transplantation (dated by TCRdb to the early 2020s). For context, the study as a whole: Recipient samples taken before transplant were obtained following cytoreduction. A total of 130 to 150 blood samples were collected in the study from roughly 40 consecutive transplant recipients and their related donors. Patient recruitment ran from 2015 to January 2017, and follow-up continued until late 2020 or death. Results the study describes overall, beyond this receptor: The sample size was limited, and because cells were not sorted, the contributions of CD4 and CD8 repertoires could not be separated. Broader TCR repertoire diversity after transplant was predicted by Inverse Simpson Index values from donors and from recipients before transplant. After transplant, TCR diversity in recipients dropped, and pathologically expanded clonotypes climbed progressively between day 30 and day 180. Just a small fraction of recipient repertoires overlapped with donor repertoires, and more than 97% appeared de novo at the given depth.

The time point tag for this specimen amounts to: recipient sample about 28 days before transplant, after cytoreduction. Blood samples were obtained from recipients approximately 28 days before transplant and at days 30, 100 and 180 after transplant. Using Nuclei Lysis Solution, genomic DNA was extracted from unfractionated peripheral blood mononuclear cells that were either fresh or cryopreserved. With the immunoSEQ assay, which is a bias-controlled multiplex PCR relying on V- and J-specific primers, TCR beta CDR3 regions were amplified from genomic DNA. A proprietary barcode and Illumina adapter sequences were added to the CDR3 amplicons in a second PCR step. CDR3 libraries were sequenced on an Illumina MiSeq instrument. Per the authors' processing: Export and quality control were handled in immunoSEQ Analyzer 3.0, while downstream analyses relied on R Bioconductor and Immunarch. Only productive rearrangements within the normalized downsampled data set were used in the calculation of repertoire metrics. Pathologically expanded clonotypes were defined as those larger than 5 templates in the normalized cohort. The Inverse Simpson Index was used to measure repertoire diversity. To capture all clonotypes, CMV-specificity analyses were performed on the non-normalized data set. TCRdb holds this immuneACCESS table with in-frame rearrangements only. Some clones are missing; in checked studies, unresolved V genes explain under half, and the rest has no known cause. Clone size and the V and J calls come from that table; the DNA yielded D and trimming. This sample is represented by roughly 28,000 clones; about 92% of them were singletons. 2% to 2.5% of the sample is taken by the ten largest.

Including the terminal cysteine and phenylalanine, the CDR3 comprises 15 residues. Kept here is only the CDR3 DNA, which spans 45 bases and is read in frame from base 1. CDR1 is given as LNHDA and CDR2 as SQIVND, both from the germline V gene (reference sequence). V is shortened by 4 bases, J by 4 bases, and the region joining them spans 16 bases. The material was peripheral blood mononuclear cells, obtained before stem cell transplant. This clonotype originated in a man over 45 with acute myeloid leukemia. Some clones in this sample may be carry-over from other donors' samples. The chain is assembled from TRBV19 and TRBJ2-5; TRBD1 is perhaps the D gene, given 5 matching bases. The DNA sequence is TGTGCCAGTAGTACTTCTTCCAGGGAACCAGAGACCCAGTACTTC. Its translation reads: CASSTSSREPETQYF.